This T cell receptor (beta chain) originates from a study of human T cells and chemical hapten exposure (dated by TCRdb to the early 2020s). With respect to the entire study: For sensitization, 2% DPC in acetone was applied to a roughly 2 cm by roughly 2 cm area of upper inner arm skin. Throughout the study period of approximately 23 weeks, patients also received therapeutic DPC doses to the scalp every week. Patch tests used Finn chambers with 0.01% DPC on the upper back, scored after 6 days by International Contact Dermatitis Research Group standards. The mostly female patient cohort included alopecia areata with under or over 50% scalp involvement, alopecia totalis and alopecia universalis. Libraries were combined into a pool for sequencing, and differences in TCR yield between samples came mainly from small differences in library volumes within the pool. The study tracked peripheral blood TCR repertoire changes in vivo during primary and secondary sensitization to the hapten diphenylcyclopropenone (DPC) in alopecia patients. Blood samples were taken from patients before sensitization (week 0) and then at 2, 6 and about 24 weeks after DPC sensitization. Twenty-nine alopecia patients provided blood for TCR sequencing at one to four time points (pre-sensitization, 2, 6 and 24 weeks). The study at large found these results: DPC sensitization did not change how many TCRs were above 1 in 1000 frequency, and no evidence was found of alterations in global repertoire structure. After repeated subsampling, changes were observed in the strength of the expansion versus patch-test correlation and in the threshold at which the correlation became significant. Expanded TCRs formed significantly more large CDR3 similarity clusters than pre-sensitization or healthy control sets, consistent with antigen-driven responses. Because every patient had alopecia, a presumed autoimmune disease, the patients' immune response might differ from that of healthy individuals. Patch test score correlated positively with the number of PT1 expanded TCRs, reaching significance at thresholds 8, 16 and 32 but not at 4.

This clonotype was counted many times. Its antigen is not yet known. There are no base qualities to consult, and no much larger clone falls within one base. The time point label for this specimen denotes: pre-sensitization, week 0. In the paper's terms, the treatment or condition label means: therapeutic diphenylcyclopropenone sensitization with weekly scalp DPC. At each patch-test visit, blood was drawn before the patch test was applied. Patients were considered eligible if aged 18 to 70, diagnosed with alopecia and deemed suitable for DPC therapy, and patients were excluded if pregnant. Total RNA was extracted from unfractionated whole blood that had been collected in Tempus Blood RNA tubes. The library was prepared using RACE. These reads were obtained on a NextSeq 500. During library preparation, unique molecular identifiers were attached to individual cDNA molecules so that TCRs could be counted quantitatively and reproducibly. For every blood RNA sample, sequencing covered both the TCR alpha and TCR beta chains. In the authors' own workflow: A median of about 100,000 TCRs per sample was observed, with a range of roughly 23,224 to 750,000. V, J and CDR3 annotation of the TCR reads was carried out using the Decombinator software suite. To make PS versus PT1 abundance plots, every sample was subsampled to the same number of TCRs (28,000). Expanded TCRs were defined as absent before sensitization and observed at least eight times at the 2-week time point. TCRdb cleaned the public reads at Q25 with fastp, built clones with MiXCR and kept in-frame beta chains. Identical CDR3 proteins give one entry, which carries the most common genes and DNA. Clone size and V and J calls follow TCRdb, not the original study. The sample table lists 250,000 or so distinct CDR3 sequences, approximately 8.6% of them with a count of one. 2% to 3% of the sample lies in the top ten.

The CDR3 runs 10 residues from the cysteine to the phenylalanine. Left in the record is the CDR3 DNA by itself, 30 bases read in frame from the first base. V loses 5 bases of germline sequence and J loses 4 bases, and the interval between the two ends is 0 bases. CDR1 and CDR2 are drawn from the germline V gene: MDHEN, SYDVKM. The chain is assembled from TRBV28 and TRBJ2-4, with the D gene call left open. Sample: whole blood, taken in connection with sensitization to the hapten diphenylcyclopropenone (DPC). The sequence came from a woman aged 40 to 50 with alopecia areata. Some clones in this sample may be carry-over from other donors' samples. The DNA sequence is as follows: TGTGCCAGCAGTAAAAACATTCAGTACTTC. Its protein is CASSKNIQYF.